This TCR beta chain came from a study of T cells in Graves' hyperthyroidism and ophthalmopathy. Study-wide results and caveats: Most expanded thyroid clonotypes above 0.001 recurred in blood. A 13 V-J signature model discriminated ophthalmopathy versus stable hyperthyroidism.

Using RNA transcripts as the source, TCR beta CDR3 regions were amplified. TCR CDR3 underwent first-round RT-PCR with the HTBI primer set. TCRdb analysed the multiplex PCR reads with MiXCR anew, one entry per CDR3 protein. The sample lists about 480,000 distinct CDR3 sequences, around 14% occurring once. PBMCs were sourced from less than 12 ml fresh peripheral blood. The table lists this clonotype with a few counts. Its antigen is as yet unknown. CDR1 and CDR2 from the germline V gene are SGHRS and YFSETQ. The V gene lost 0 bases and the J gene lost 5 bases, with 11 bases spanning the gap. The CDR3 length is 14 residues.

The chain has TRBV5-1 and TRBJ1-1; D gene ambiguous. This receptor was identified in a woman aged 18 to 35 with Graves' hyperthyroidism. Sequenced sample: blood. CDR3 nucleotides: TGCGCCAGCAGCTTGGTTCTGGGAAGGACTGAAGCTTTCTTT. This sequence encodes CASSLVLGRTEAFF.